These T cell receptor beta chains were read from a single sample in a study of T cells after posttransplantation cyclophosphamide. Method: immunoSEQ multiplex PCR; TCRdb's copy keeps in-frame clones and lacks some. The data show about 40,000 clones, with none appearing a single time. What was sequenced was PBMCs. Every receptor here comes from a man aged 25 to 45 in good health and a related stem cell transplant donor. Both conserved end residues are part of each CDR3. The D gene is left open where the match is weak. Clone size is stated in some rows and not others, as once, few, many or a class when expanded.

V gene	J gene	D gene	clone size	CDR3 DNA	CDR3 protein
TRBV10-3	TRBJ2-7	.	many	TGTGCCATCAGTGATAAGGCTCTCGAGCAGTACTTC	CAISDKALEQYF
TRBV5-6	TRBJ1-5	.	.	TGTGCCAGCAGCTTGGTGGGGCAGGGGAGTCAGCCCCAGCATTTT	CASSLVGQGSQPQHF
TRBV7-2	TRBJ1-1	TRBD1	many	TGTGCCAGCAGCTTAGGGGCGGGACAGACCACTGAAGCTTTCTTT	CASSLGAGQTTEAFF
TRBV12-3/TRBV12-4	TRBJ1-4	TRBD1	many	TGTGCCAGCAGTTTAAGCGGGACAGGGGCTGGGGAAAAACTGTTTTTT	CASSLSGTGAGEKLFF
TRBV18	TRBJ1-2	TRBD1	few	TGTGCCAGCTCACCACTACCAGGGGGCGCCGATGGCTACACCTTC	CASSPLPGGADGYTF
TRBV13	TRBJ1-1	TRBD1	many	TGTGCCAGCAGCTCCACGGACAGGCGTGAAGCTTTCTTT	CASSSTDRREAFF
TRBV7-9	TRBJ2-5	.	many	TGTGCCAGCAGCTCATTTACGGGGGGCGGAGAGACCCAGTACTTC	CASSSFTGGGETQYF
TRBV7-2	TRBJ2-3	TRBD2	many	TGTGCCAGCAGCTTAGTTAGCGGGGGGTTGAGCACAGATACGCAGTATTTT	CASSLVSGGLSTDTQYF
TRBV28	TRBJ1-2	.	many	TGTGCCAGCGGGGCTACAGGGAACTATGGCTACACCTTC	CASGATGNYGYTF
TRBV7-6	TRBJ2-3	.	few	TGTGCCAGCAGCTTAGGGCCTGGCACAGATACGCAGTATTTT	CASSLGPGTDTQYF
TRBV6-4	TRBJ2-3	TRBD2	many	TGTGCCAGCAGCCCCGGGGGGGGCACAGATACGCAGTATTTT	CASSPGGGTDTQYF
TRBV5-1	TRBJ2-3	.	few	TGCGCCAGCAGCTTGGCTGGGGGGGCTTTCCCAGATACGCAGTATTTT	CASSLAGGAFPDTQYF
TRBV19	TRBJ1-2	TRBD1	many	TGTGCCAGTACCCTGACAGGGCTGGGTGGCTACACCTTC	CASTLTGLGGYTF
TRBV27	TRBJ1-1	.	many	TGTGCCAGCAGTACCCGGGGCAGGGGGAACACTGAAGCTTTCTTT	CASSTRGRGNTEAFF
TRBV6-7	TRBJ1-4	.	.	TGTGCCAGCAGCCTGGTCAGGGGACGCGAAAAACTGTTTTTT	CASSLVRGREKLFF
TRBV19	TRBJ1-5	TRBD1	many	TGTGCCAGTAGTATTGGGACAGGACCTAATCAGCCCCAGCATTTT	CASSIGTGPNQPQHF
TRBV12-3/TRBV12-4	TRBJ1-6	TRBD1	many	TGTGCCAGCAGTTTGAGACAGGGAAACTCACCCCTCCACTTT	CASSLRQGNSPLHF
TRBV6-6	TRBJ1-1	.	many	TGTGCCAGCGCAAGGGTCAGGACAGCCAGCACTGAAGCTTTCTTT	CASARVRTASTEAFF
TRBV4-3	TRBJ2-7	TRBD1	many	TGCGCCAGCAGCCAAGATTCAACAGGGGTGGCCTACGAGCAGTACTTC	CASSQDSTGVAYEQYF
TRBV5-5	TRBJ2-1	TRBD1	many	TGTGCCAGCAGCTCCCCGGGACAGGCCTTCGATGAGCAGTTCTTC	CASSSPGQAFDEQFF
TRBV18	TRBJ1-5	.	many	TGTGCCAGCTCATCGACAGATAGCAATCAGCCCCAGCATTTT	CASSSTDSNQPQHF